A single sample gave rise to the 15 T cell receptor beta chains below, sequenced in a study of OX40 agonist ivuxolimab in advanced cancers. Profiled with immunoSEQ multiplex PCR; TCRdb holds only in-frame clones, not every one. The table lists about 57,000 clones, more than 75% of them singletons. The sequences come from CD4+ or CD8+ T cells sorted from blood, collected in a trial of the OX40 agonist ivuxolimab. These receptors were taken from an adult with an advanced solid tumor such as melanoma, head and neck, liver or kidney cancer.

The chain uses TRBV5-1 and TRBJ2-7, with 10 nucleotides matching TRBD1. The germline V gene has CDR1 SGHRS and CDR2 YFSETQ. V trimming: 2 bases; J trimming: 7 bases; junction bases outside the gene matches: 6. CDR3 size: 14 residues. CDR3 sequence (DNA): TGCGCCAGCAGCTTAGGACAGGGGGTAGGAGAGCAGTACTTC. Translated: CASSLGQGVGEQYF.

The chain couples TRBV7-6 to TRBJ2-7, with D possibly being TRBD1 or TRBD2 (5 bases each). This CDR3 region has 14 residues. From germline, CDR1 is SGHVS and CDR2 FNYEAQ. Deletions cut 4 bases from V and 2 bases from J, with 12 bases between. The CDR3 nucleotides read TGTGCCAGCAGCTGGGGTACGGGGCCCTACGAGCAGTACTTC. Translation gives CASSWGTGPYEQYF.

DNA for the CDR3: TGTGCCATCGGTAAAGGACAGGACTATGGCTACACCTTC. This codes for CAIGKGQDYGYTF. The chain uses TRBV10-3 and TRBJ1-2; 7 bases are a match to TRBD1. Germline trimming cut 8 bases from V and 3 bases from J; bases unmatched to any gene: 6. Per germline, CDR1 ENHRY and CDR2 SYGVKD. This CDR3 is built from 13 residues.

This chain connects TRBV25-1 to TRBJ2-5; D might be TRBD1 or TRBD2, each matching 6 bases. The CDR3 totals 14 residues. The germline CDR1 and CDR2 sequences are MGHDK and SYGVNS. V lost 4 bases to trimming and J lost 1 base, with 10 bases between them. The DNA of the CDR3 is TGTGCCAGCAGTGGGGGGGCTCTCCAAGAGACCCAGTACTTC. It translates to CASSGGALQETQYF.

The chain has TRBV5-4 and TRBJ2-1; 9 bases are a match to TRBD1. Trimming cost V 4 bases and J 0 bases; bases outside gene matches: 5. The germline V gene has CDR1 SGHNT and CDR2 YYREEE (reference sequence). CDR3 size: 16 residues. The CDR3 region is CASSQSTGGSYNEQFF. Here the CDR3 DNA reads TGTGCCAGCAGCCAATCGACAGGGGGCTCCTACAATGAGCAGTTCTTC.

Points on this clone: The junction shows a germline mismatch at one end, possibly a read error. The V gene is TRBV5-8, the J gene TRBJ2-3, with D tentatively TRBD2 (5 bases). CDR1 is SGHTS and CDR2 is YDEGEE in the germline V gene. The CDR3 has 15 residues. The CDR3 here is CASSLDSSSTYTQYF. In nucleotides, the CDR3 is TGTGCCAGCAGCTTGGACAGTTCTAGCACATATACGCAGTATTTT.

The chain uses TRBV14 and TRBJ1-1; D call uncertain. CDR1 SGHDN and CDR2 FVKESK come from the germline V gene. V shed 3 bases and J shed 5 bases, with 4 bases lying between them. The CDR3 is 11 residues long. CDR3 protein: CASSQFTEAFF. The CDR3 coding sequence is TGTGCCAGCAGCCAGTTTACTGAAGCTTTCTTT.

The chain has TRBV1 and TRBJ1-1. TRBV1 represents a pseudogene. The length of the CDR3 is 13 residues. The CDR3 region is CTSSQLENTEAFF. The CDR3 DNA sequence: TGCACCAGCAGCCAATTGGAGAACACTGAAGCTTTCTTT.

V and J are TRBV30 and TRBJ1-2, with a tentative D call TRBD1 (6 bases). Germline loops: CDR1 GTSNPN, CDR2 SVGIG (reference sequence). The CDR3 length is 16 residues. V was shortened by 0 bases and J by 4 bases, with 18 bases between the two germline ends. This CDR3 reads CAWSVLGAGASYGYTF. Here the CDR3 DNA reads TGTGCCTGGAGTGTACTGGGGGCTGGGGCTAGCTATGGCTACACCTTC.

The chain joins TRBV7-9 to TRBJ2-2; D tentatively fits TRBD1 or TRBD2 (5 bases each). V was cut by 6 bases and J by 2 bases, with 16 bases left in between. Germline V gives CDR1 SEHNR, CDR2 FQNEAQ (reference sequence). The CDR3 runs to 16 residues. The CDR3: CASSPPGTANTGELFF. The CDR3 region has the DNA TGTGCCAGCAGTCCCCCTGGGACGGCCAACACCGGGGAGCTGTTTTTT.

J is TRBJ2-7 and V is TRBV10-2, with 8 bases identical to TRBD1. Germline CDR1 WSHSY, CDR2 SAAADI. This CDR3 spans 14 amino acids. V dropped 6 bases and J dropped 2; count of bases not matched to a gene: 6. The CDR3 loop is CASRTPTGAYEQYF. CDR3 DNA sequence: TGCGCCAGCAGGACCCCGACAGGGGCCTACGAGCAGTACTTC.

This chain links TRBV19 with TRBJ2-3, with unresolved D. V lost 4 bases and J 2 bases, leaving 4 bases between the germline ends. The germline CDR1 and CDR2 sequences are LNHDA and SQIVND (reference sequence). The CDR3 runs 12 residues. The DNA for the CDR3 is TGTGCCAGTAGTACGACCACAGATACGCAGTATTTT. It codes for CASSTTTDTQYF. The full variable domain, with the rest looked up from reference TRBV19 and TRBJ2-3, is DGGITQSPKYLFRKEGQNVTLSCEQNLNHDAMYWYRQDPGQGLRLIYYSQIVNDFQKGDIAEGYSVSREKKESFPLTVTSAQKNPTAFYLCASSTTTDTQYFGPGTRLTVL.

The V and J genes are TRBV2 and TRBJ1-5; D may be TRBD1 (6 bases). Germline V gene lookup returns CDR1 SNHLY and CDR2 FYNNEI. This CDR3 comprises 14 residues. Trimming cost V 7 bases and J 1 base, with 11 bases left between them. CDR3 nucleotides: TGTGCCAGCACCGCGGGACACAGCAATCAGCCCCAGCATTTT. Its protein is CASTAGHSNQPQHF.

CDR3 coding DNA: TGTGCCAGCAGCAGGGGAAGGTTAGGACGGGCAGATACGCAGTATTTT. Its translation: CASSRGRLGRADTQYF. The chain recombines TRBV27 with TRBJ2-3; a weak D match, TRBD1 (6 bases). Trimming removed 6 bases at V and 4 bases at J, with 20 bases between. From germline, CDR1 is MNHEY and CDR2 SMNVEV (reference sequence). The CDR3 runs to 16 residues.

V is TRBV11-3 and J is TRBJ2-2; 8 bases match TRBD1. V was pared by 3 bases and J by 5 bases, with 2 bases of the junction left unmatched. Germline CDR1 is SGHNT and CDR2 is YENEEA. The CDR3 consists of 14 residues. This chain's CDR3 is CASSFRQGTGELFF. Written as DNA, the CDR3 is TGTGCCAGCAGCTTCCGACAGGGGACCGGGGAGCTGTTTTTT.